Detailed here is one T cell receptor (beta chain). The antigen remains undetermined. Beta-chain TCR CDR3 regions were amplified from RNA transcripts. First-round RT-PCR relied on HTBI primers, and a second-round multiplex PCR came next. TCRdb reprocessed the multiplex PCR reads with MiXCR, giving one entry per CDR3 protein. The profile shows 900,000 to 1,200,000 distinct CDR3 sequences, 35% to 40% of them singletons. Hyperthyroidism patients, aged 18 to 65, were newly diagnosed, under 2 months' duration. Other autoimmune diseases, uncontrolled infections, pregnancy or lactation ruled patients out of participation. Reliance was placed on clinical symptoms, serum thyroxine, TRAb, thyroid ultrasound and orbital computed tomography for diagnosis. This sample was included in a study of Graves' ophthalmopathy and Graves' hyperthyroidism. Broader study findings: Detected in blood as well were most expanded thyroid clonotypes with frequency above 0.001.

The sequence derives from an adult man with Graves' hyperthyroidism. The source material was peripheral blood or thyroid tissue (not recorded which).

CDR3 residues: CATSSRQGGILAETQYF. The CDR3 nucleotides are TGTGCCACCAGCAGCCGACAGGGGGGTATTTTGGCGGAGACCCAGTACTTC. This chain uses TRBV15 with TRBJ2-5, with 9 bases lining up with TRBD1. Trimming took 3 bases from V and 5 from J; bases not matched to a gene: 13. The CDR3 loop spans 17 amino acids. Germline V gene data show CDR1 as LNHNV and CDR2 as YYDKDF (reference sequence).